This TCR beta chain was sequenced during a study of blood T cell repertoires in COVID-19. Generated by immunoSEQ multiplex PCR, the TCRdb table keeps only in-frame clones and is missing some. Seen here are roughly 240,000 clones, around 82% observed once, and the top ten hold approximately 4%. CDR3 length equals 14 residues. Germline loops: CDR1 SGHAT, CDR2 FQNNGV. The junction had 3 bases not matched to a gene; V was cut back by 0 bases and J by 5 bases. This sequence joins TRBV11-2 and TRBJ1-2; 7 bases are a match to TRBD1. The sequenced material came from PBMCs or T cells enriched from blood (not recorded which). The TCR was taken from a woman aged 35 to 49 who had been exposed to COVID-19. The CDR3 reads CASSLEAGGYGYTF. CDR3 nucleotide sequence: TGTGCCAGCAGCTTAGAGGCAGGGGGATATGGCTACACCTTC.